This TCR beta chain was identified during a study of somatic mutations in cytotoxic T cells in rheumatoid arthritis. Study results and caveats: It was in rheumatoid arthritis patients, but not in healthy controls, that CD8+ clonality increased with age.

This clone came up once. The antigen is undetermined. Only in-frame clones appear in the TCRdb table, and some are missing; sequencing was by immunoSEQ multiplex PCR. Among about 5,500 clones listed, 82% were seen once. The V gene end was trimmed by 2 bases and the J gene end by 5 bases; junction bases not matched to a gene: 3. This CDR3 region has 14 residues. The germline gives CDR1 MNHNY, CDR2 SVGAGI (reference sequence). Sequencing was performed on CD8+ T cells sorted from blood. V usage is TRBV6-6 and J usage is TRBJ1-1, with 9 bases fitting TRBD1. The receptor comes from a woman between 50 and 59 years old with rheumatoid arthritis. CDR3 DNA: TGTGCCAGCAGTTACGGGACAGGGTTAACTGAAGCTTTCTTT. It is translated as CASSYGTGLTEAFF.